One and the same sample provided the 25 T cell receptor beta chains below, sequenced in a study of blood T cell repertoires in COVID-19. The table came from immunoSEQ multiplex PCR; TCRdb's copy has only in-frame clones and leaves some out. The sample lists 200,000 or so clones; over 75% were seen once. The sequenced material came from peripheral blood. These receptors were taken from a man aged 45 to 65 with acute or convalescent COVID-19.

This chain connects TRBV25-1 to TRBJ2-3; TRBD2 might be the D (7 bases). The V and J ends lost 5 bases and 2 bases respectively, with 11 bases between them. CDR3 length: 14 residues. Germline CDR1 and CDR2: MGHDK and SYGVNS. The CDR3 sequence: CASSKGGTTDTQYF. The CDR3 region has the DNA TGTGCCAGCAGTAAGGGGGGGACCACAGATACGCAGTATTTT.

The chain has TRBV10-3 and TRBJ2-3, with 12 bases identical to TRBD2. The V segment lost 3 bases and the J segment 2 bases; nucleotides outside the gene matches: 3. Looked up from germline, CDR1 is ENHRY and CDR2 is SYGVKD. This CDR3 has 16 amino acids. The CDR3 coding sequence is TGTGCCATCAGTGATACTAGCGGGGGGCCCACAGATACGCAGTATTTT. This codes for CAISDTSGGPTDTQYF.

The chain links TRBV19 to TRBJ2-1; 7 bases map to TRBD1. Germline CDR1 LNHDA, CDR2 SQIVND (reference sequence). The CDR3 has 14 residues. V gave up 6 bases and J gave up 3 bases; unmatched junction bases: 5. The CDR3, as DNA: TGTGCCAGTAGCATTGGGACAGTCTACAATGAGCAGTTCTTC. This translates into CASSIGTVYNEQFF.

This clone occurred a few times. The V call is TRBV10-3, the J call TRBJ1-4; 10 nucleotides match TRBD1. Germline-derived CDR1 and CDR2 are ENHRY and SYGVKD. This CDR3 is 15 amino acids long. V was clipped by 3 bases and J by 8 bases; unmatched bases: 6. CDR3 region: CAISEAGTGEEKLFF. Here the CDR3 DNA reads TGTGCCATCAGTGAAGCTGGGACAGGGGAAGAAAAACTGTTTTTT.

A remark on this clone: The sample holds other DNA sequences that translate to the same CDR3. The CDR3 spells CASSPQRGGTDTQYF. Written as DNA, the CDR3 is TGTGCCAGCTCACCCCAGCGGGGGGGCACAGATACGCAGTATTTT. V usage is TRBV18 and J usage is TRBJ2-3, with 9 bases identical to TRBD2. Losses at the gene ends were 3 bases for V and 1 base for J; bases not matched to a gene: 2. Germline V gene sequence: CDR1 KGHSH, CDR2 LQKENI. This CDR3 has 15 residues.

The rearrangement joins TRBV12-3 or TRBV12-4 to TRBJ1-2, with D possibly matching TRBD1 (6 bases). V was cut by 6 bases and J by 7 bases, with 15 bases left in between. The CDR3 contains 13 residues. CDR3: CASSTDRKGGYTF. The DNA of the CDR3 is TGTGCCAGCAGCACCGACAGGAAAGGTGGCTACACCTTC.

This clone has just one count. J is TRBJ2-7 and V is TRBV11-2; D possibly corresponds to TRBD2 (5 bases). Germline V CDR1 and CDR2: SGHAT, FQNNGV. The V end was cut by 1 base, the J end by 5 bases, with 9 bases between. The CDR3 spans 13 residues. CDR3: CASSLAWGDEQYF. The CDR3, as DNA: TGTGCCAGCAGCTTAGCCTGGGGAGACGAGCAGTACTTC.

The chain carries TRBV12-3 or TRBV12-4 and TRBJ1-1; D perhaps matches TRBD1 (5 bases). Trimming took 8 bases from V and 9 from J, leaving 13 bases between them. The CDR3 length is 11 residues. The CDR3 nucleotides read TGTGCCAGCCGCAGGGCGGGGCAAGCTTTCTTT. This gives the protein CASRRAGQAFF.

The chain links TRBV4-1 to TRBJ2-7; TRBD2 matches at 10 bases. V shed 1 base and J 3 bases; nucleotides not matched to a gene: 9. There are 17 residues in the CDR3. The germline V gene encodes CDR1 MGHRA and CDR2 YSYEKL. The DNA for the CDR3 is TGCGCCAGCAGCCAAGCCCTAGCGGGGGATTTCTTCTACGAGCAGTACTTC. Protein: CASSQALAGDFFYEQYF.

This clone was recorded once. V usage is TRBV9 and J usage is TRBJ1-2; D is possibly TRBD1 (6 bases). Germline lookup yields CDR1 SGDLS and CDR2 YYNGEE. This CDR3 is built from 16 residues. V lost 5 bases and J 5 bases, leaving 22 bases between the germline ends. CDR3 in amino acids: CASRRADTGPPYGYTF. In DNA form, the CDR3 reads TGTGCCAGCAGGAGAGCTGACACAGGGCCTCCTTATGGCTACACCTTC.

The rearrangement joins TRBV6-4 to TRBJ1-1; the D gene is possibly TRBD1 (5 bases). Germline V lookup: CDR1 MRHNA, CDR2 SNTAGT. The CDR3 has 16 amino acids. Trimming left V 2 bases short and J 6 bases short, with 19 bases between. This CDR3 is CASSDPRGGTRAEAFF. The CDR3, as DNA: TGTGCCAGCAGTGACCCCCGGGGGGGGACGAGGGCTGAAGCTTTCTTT.

This chain joins TRBV30 and TRBJ2-1, with D perhaps matching TRBD1 (6 bases). The germline V gene encodes CDR1 GTSNPN and CDR2 SVGIG (reference sequence). Trimming took 4 bases from V and 8 from J, leaving 12 bases between them. This CDR3 region has 12 residues. CDR3 residues: CAWTVGGDEQFF. The CDR3 DNA is TGTGCCTGGACAGTTGGGGGCGATGAGCAGTTCTTC.

The genes are TRBV19 and TRBJ1-1, with TRBD1 identical over 9 bases. Germline lookup yields CDR1 LNHDA and CDR2 SQIVND (reference sequence). The length of the CDR3 is 16 residues. The V gene end was trimmed by 6 bases and the J gene end by 1 base; junction bases not matched to a gene: 9. CDR3 residues: CASSPGRTGANTEAFF. Written as DNA, the CDR3 is TGTGCCAGTAGCCCCGGGCGGACAGGGGCGAACACTGAAGCTTTCTTT.

The V call is TRBV5-1, the J call TRBJ2-2; TRBD2 aligns across 9 bases. The germline V gene has CDR1 SGHRS and CDR2 YFSETQ. This CDR3 spans 16 amino acids. With V trimmed by 0 bases and J by 4 bases, 4 bases remained unmatched. In nucleotides, the CDR3 is TGCGCCAGCAGCTTGGGGACGACTAGCGGCACCGGGGAGCTGTTTTTT. Protein sequence: CASSLGTTSGTGELFF.

The rearrangement links TRBV6-1 to TRBJ2-3, with D perhaps matching TRBD1 (6 bases). Germline CDR1 and CDR2: MNHNS and SASEGT. The CDR3 is 16 residues long. V gave up 2 bases and J gave up 5 bases, with 17 bases separating them. This chain's CDR3 is CASSEPHRAAGDTQYF. CDR3 DNA sequence: TGTGCCAGCAGTGAACCACACAGGGCCGCGGGAGATACGCAGTATTTT.

V and J are TRBV6-4 and TRBJ2-3; tentatively, D is TRBD1 (6 bases). This CDR3 is built from 14 residues. Germline V CDR1 and CDR2: MRHNA, SNTAGT. The germline V and J ends were trimmed by 4 bases and 2 bases, with 10 bases remaining between them. The CDR3 spells CASSADRPTDTQYF. CDR3 in DNA: TGTGCCAGCAGTGCGGACAGACCCACAGATACGCAGTATTTT.

The chain recombines TRBV7-7 with TRBJ2-2, with 9 bases matching TRBD1. Trimming removed 6 bases from V and 3 bases from J; junction bases left unmatched: 5. Germline CDR1 and CDR2: SSHAT and FNYEAQ (reference sequence). This CDR3 has 15 residues. Here the CDR3 reads CASSPGTGHTGELFF. In DNA, the CDR3 is TGTGCCAGCAGTCCTGGGACAGGGCACACCGGGGAGCTGTTTTTT.

The chain recombines TRBV11-2 with TRBJ2-3; TRBD2 matches at 9 bases. Trimming removed 1 base from V and 4 bases from J; junction bases left unmatched: 6. Germline-derived CDR1 and CDR2 are SGHAT and FQNNGV. This CDR3 has 16 residues. CDR3 protein: CASSLGAGGPADTQYF. As DNA, the CDR3 is TGTGCCAGCAGCTTAGGTGCGGGGGGGCCCGCAGATACGCAGTATTTT.

V and J are TRBV4-1 and TRBJ2-4, with a weak D call TRBD1 (6 bases). Germline assignment: CDR1 MGHRA and CDR2 YSYEKL. The CDR3 runs to 15 residues. V was clipped by 1 base and J by 1 base, with 8 bases between them. The CDR3 DNA follows: TGCGCCAGCAGCCAAGTTGACAGGGCCAAAAACATTCAGTACTTC. This codes for CASSQVDRAKNIQYF.

The chain has TRBV2 and TRBJ2-1, with D perhaps TRBD1 (5 bases). Trimming left V 1 base short and J 4 bases short, with 5 bases between. Germline V gives CDR1 SNHLY, CDR2 FYNNEI. The CDR3 is 13 amino acids. DNA of the CDR3: TGTGCCAGCAGTGAAGGACAGTACAATGAGCAGTTCTTC. It is translated as CASSEGQYNEQFF.

The chain has TRBV24-1 and TRBJ2-2; no definite D call. The CDR3 is 13 amino acids. Germline V gives CDR1 KGHDR, CDR2 SFDVKD. V lost 3 bases to trimming and J lost 10 bases, with 11 bases between them. CDR3 loop: CATSDTDGTELFF. The CDR3 nucleotides read TGTGCCACCAGTGATACAGACGGCACGGAGCTGTTTTTT.

A single count supports this clone. This sequence joins TRBV7-9 and TRBJ2-7; maybe TRBD2 (5 bases). The ends were cut back, 3 bases at V and 2 bases at J, with 17 bases in the middle. In germline, CDR1 is SEHNR, CDR2 FQNEAQ (reference sequence). This CDR3 comprises 16 residues. The CDR3 DNA sequence: TGTGCCAGCAGCTTGGGTTCCGGAGGCCCCCCCTACGAGCAGTACTTC. Translation: CASSLGSGGPPYEQYF.

The V call is TRBV29-1, the J call TRBJ1-5, with TRBD1 matching over 7 bases. The trim removed 7 bases at V and 5 bases at J, leaving 5 bases unmatched. CDR1 is SQVTM and CDR2 is ANQGSEA in the germline V gene. This CDR3 is 12 amino acids long. CDR3: CSASDRDQPQHF. In nucleotides, the CDR3 is TGCAGCGCCTCCGACAGGGATCAGCCCCAGCATTTT.

The chain combines TRBV14 with TRBJ1-2; D is uncertain. V was cut by 4 bases and J by 8 bases, with 17 bases left in between. From germline, CDR1 is SGHDN and CDR2 FVKESK. This CDR3 is 14 amino acids long. The CDR3 DNA sequence: TGTGCCAGCAGCCGAAGCCCCGTCGCTCAAGGCTACACCTTC. This codes for CASSRSPVAQGYTF.

The chain employs TRBV4-1 and TRBJ1-5; D is perhaps TRBD1 (6 bases). CDR1 MGHRA and CDR2 YSYEKL come from the germline V gene. The CDR3 has 17 amino acids. Trimming took off 3 bases at V and 4 bases at J, with 19 bases between the two ends. CDR3 amino acids: CASSHPSGELGNQPQHF. The CDR3 DNA is TGCGCCAGCAGCCACCCATCAGGGGAGTTGGGAAATCAGCCCCAGCATTTT.